These 13 T cell receptor beta chains were sequenced from one sample in a study of Ad26.COV2.S vaccination and SARS-CoV-2 variants. The data were produced by immunoSEQ multiplex PCR, yet TCRdb's version contains in-frame clones alone and is incomplete. The sample shows approximately 97,000 clones, 80% of them seen only once. The sample consisted of peripheral blood, taken after recovery from COVID-19. Source of these receptors: a human donor who had recovered from COVID-19.

V gene TRBV5-5 combines with J gene TRBJ2-7; D gene ambiguous. Germline assignment: CDR1 SGHKS and CDR2 YYEKEE (reference sequence). CDR3 length: 14 amino acids. V was shortened by 0 bases and J by 0 bases, with 7 bases between the two germline ends. DNA of the CDR3: TGTGCCAGCAGCTTGGTGGGCACCTCCTACGAGCAGTACTTC. It is translated as CASSLVGTSYEQYF.

The V gene is TRBV28, the J gene TRBJ1-4, with D possibly being TRBD1 (6 bases). The germline gives CDR1 MDHEN, CDR2 SYDVKM. The V gene lost 5 bases and the J gene lost 8 bases, with 12 bases spanning the gap. There are 13 residues in the CDR3. The CDR3: CASSPATGEKLFF. The CDR3 nucleotides read TGTGCCAGCAGTCCGGCGACAGGAGAAAAACTGTTTTTT.

This chain links TRBV19 with TRBJ2-1; D may be TRBD2 (6 bases). Between the trimmed V and J ends, which lost 8 bases and 6 bases, there was a span of 26 bases. The germline gives CDR1 LNHDA, CDR2 SQIVND (reference sequence). The CDR3 covers 17 residues. The CDR3 loop reads CASQSIGGGRDGNEQFF. The DNA for the CDR3 is TGTGCCAGTCAAAGTATAGGAGGAGGGCGGGACGGCAATGAGCAGTTCTTC.

This chain uses TRBV27 with TRBJ1-2; D perhaps matches TRBD1 (5 bases). There are 16 residues in the CDR3. CDR1 is MNHEY and CDR2 is SMNVEV in the germline V gene (reference sequence). V lost 7 bases to trimming and J lost 4 bases, with 22 bases between them. The CDR3 protein is CASTQSRERGFYGYTF. In DNA form, the CDR3 reads TGTGCCAGCACCCAGTCGCGGGAAAGGGGCTTCTATGGCTACACCTTC.

The chain joins TRBV27 to TRBJ1-5; the D is unclear. CDR3 length: 17 residues. Trimming removed 6 bases at V and 0 bases at J, with 18 bases between. The germline CDR1 and CDR2 sequences are MNHEY and SMNVEV (reference sequence). Here the CDR3 reads CASSPIGDIYSNQPQHF. Written as DNA, the CDR3 is TGTGCCAGCAGCCCTATCGGAGACATTTATAGCAATCAGCCCCAGCATTTT.

The chain couples TRBV2 to TRBJ2-5; 10 bases map to TRBD1. Germline loops: CDR1 SNHLY, CDR2 FYNNEI. With V trimmed by 5 bases and J by 2 bases, 2 bases remained unmatched. The CDR3 extends over 14 amino acids. In DNA form, the CDR3 reads TGTGCCAGCAGTCGGGACAGGGGACAAGAGACCCAGTACTTC. Protein: CASSRDRGQETQYF.

The genes are TRBV3-1 (or the pseudogene TRBV3-2) and TRBJ2-6, with 7 bases that match TRBD2. CDR1 is LGHDT, CDR2 YNNKEL, per germline (reference sequence). Trimming took 1 base from V and 2 from J; bases not matched to a gene: 5. The CDR3 covers 17 residues. DNA for the CDR3: TGTGCCAGCAGCCAAGGACAGCGGGGCGCTGGGGCCAACGTCCTGACTTTC. It specifies CASSQGQRGAGANVLTF.

The gene calls are TRBV5-1 and TRBJ2-5; 10 nucleotides align to TRBD1. Germline V gene sequence: CDR1 SGHRS, CDR2 YFSETQ. The junction had 13 bases not matched to a gene; V was cut back by 4 bases and J by 7 bases. The CDR3 loop spans 16 amino acids. DNA for the CDR3: TGCGCCAGCAGCCCCACCCAGGACAGGGGGACGGGGACCCAGTACTTC. This sequence encodes CASSPTQDRGTGTQYF.

The CDR3 here is CASSLEGRGGTDTQYF. In DNA form, the CDR3 reads TGTGCCAGCAGCTTAGAAGGACGGGGGGGCACAGATACGCAGTATTTT. The V and J genes are TRBV7-2 and TRBJ2-3, with 7 nucleotides matching TRBD2. Trimming removed 1 base from V and 1 base from J; junction bases left unmatched: 5. The CDR3 is 16 amino acids. Germline-derived CDR1 and CDR2 are SGHTA and FQGNSA.

The V call is TRBV5-1, the J call TRBJ1-6; D unresolved. Between the trimmed V and J ends, which lost 5 bases and 10 bases, there was a span of 19 bases. Germline CDR1 SGHRS, CDR2 YFSETQ. The CDR3 sequence is 15 residues long. CDR3 region: CASSVGWGTRSPLHF. The CDR3 DNA reads TGCGCCAGCAGTGTCGGCTGGGGAACGCGGTCACCCCTCCACTTT.

This chain links TRBV6-6 with TRBJ1-5; D is undetermined. V gave up 7 bases and J gave up 5 bases, with 9 bases separating them. Germline lookup yields CDR1 MNHNY and CDR2 SVGAGI (reference sequence). This CDR3 contains 12 residues. The CDR3 here is CASKDTDQPQHF. DNA of the CDR3: TGTGCCAGCAAAGACACCGATCAGCCCCAGCATTTT.

This chain joins TRBV6-8 and TRBJ1-1, with a tentative D call TRBD1 (6 bases). The CDR3 contains 18 residues. Trimming pared 7 bases from V and 1 base from J, leaving 25 bases between. Germline V lookup: CDR1 MNHGY, CDR2 SAAAGT. CDR3 DNA sequence: TGTGCCAGCAATTTTAACCACAGGGTCCTGAGTGGGAACACTGAAGCTTTCTTT. This codes for CASNFNHRVLSGNTEAFF.

The chain joins TRBV11-2 to TRBJ2-2; D is unresolved. This CDR3 is 14 amino acids long. Germline V gene sequence: CDR1 SGHAT, CDR2 FQNNGV. V shed 2 bases and J shed 0 bases, with 4 bases lying between them. The CDR3 DNA follows: TGTGCCAGCAGCTTACTCGCGAACACCGGGGAGCTGTTTTTT. As protein: CASSLLANTGELFF.